This TCR beta chain was identified during a study of blood T cell repertoires in COVID-19. Study summary: COVID-19 samples from acute and convalescent phases originated in the United States, Italy and Spain.

Using immunoSEQ multiplex PCR, the repertoire was profiled, and TCRdb retains in-frame clones only, with some absent. The repertoire consists of 210,000 or so clones, with roughly four fifths occurring once and the leading ten covering 1.5% to 2%. Trimming took off 1 base at V and 9 bases at J, with 13 bases between the two ends. This CDR3 contains 15 residues. The germline CDR1 and CDR2 sequences are SGHVS and FQNEAQ. Adults between roughly 18 and 95 years of age took part from 20 to 25 US areas. Grouping used clinical history reported by participants in a survey and questionnaire. Donors in Cohort 3 who had recovered were those with two negative PCRs, healthcare professional clearance, or resolution of their symptoms.

The J gene is TRBJ1-6, the V gene TRBV7-8; D gene uncertain. Sequenced: PBMCs or T cells enriched from blood (not recorded which). This TCR was sampled from a man aged 55 to 70 who had recovered from COVID-19. In DNA, the CDR3 is TGTGCCAGCAGCTTAGTATCTGGGGAGAGTTCACCCCTCCACTTT. It encodes CASSLVSGESSPLHF.